These 21 T cell receptor beta chains came from one sample sequenced in a study of identical twins. TCRdb re-derived calls from the 5' RACE reads in MiXCR, one entry per CDR3 protein. The sample contains about 430,000 distinct CDR3 sequences, roughly 18% of which appear only once. The sample was naive T cells sorted from blood. All receptors derive from a man between 50 and 59 years old in good health.

This clonotype turned up a few times. The gene calls are TRBV15 and TRBJ2-3, with 7 bases fitting TRBD2. V dropped 4 bases and J dropped 0; count of bases not matched to a gene: 4. There are 15 residues in the CDR3. Per germline, CDR1 LNHNV and CDR2 YYDKDF (reference sequence). CDR3 in DNA: TGTGCCACCAGCACCCCTAGCGGAAGCACAGATACGCAGTATTTT. This encodes CATSTPSGSTDTQYF. Combining the CDR3 with reference TRBV15 and TRBJ2-3 gives the whole variable domain DAMVIQNPRYQVTQFGKPVTLSCSQTLNHNVMYWYQQKSSQAPKLLFHYYDKDFNNEADTPDNFQSRRPNTSFCFLDIRSPGLGDTAMYLCATSTPSGSTDTQYFGPGTRLTVL.

This clonotype came up many times. The V gene is TRBV20-1, the J gene TRBJ2-1; D unresolved. V dropped 0 bases and J dropped 6 bases, with 15 bases sitting between them. This CDR3 has 15 amino acids. Germline V gene sequence: CDR1 DFQATT, CDR2 SNEGSKA (reference sequence). CDR3 coding DNA: TGCAGTGCTAGAGATTATAGGGTTATCGGCAATGAGCAGTTCTTC. Translating gives CSARDYRVIGNEQFF.

Only a few counts were recorded for this clonotype. This chain links TRBV2 with TRBJ2-1, with a possible D match to TRBD2 (6 bases). Germline V CDR1 and CDR2: SNHLY, FYNNEI. The CDR3 is 14 residues long. Between the trimmed V and J ends, which lost 7 bases and 0 bases, there was a span of 10 bases. The CDR3 DNA sequence: TGTGCCAGCAAGGGCGGGGCCTCCTACAATGAGCAGTTCTTC. Translating it yields CASKGGASYNEQFF.

In its sample, this clonotype was seen a few times. The chain is built from TRBV27 and TRBJ1-1; D might be TRBD1 (5 bases). V dropped 2 bases and J dropped 11 bases, with 18 bases sitting between them. Germline CDR1 reads MNHEY; CDR2 reads SMNVEV (reference sequence). CDR3 size: 14 residues. The CDR3 spells CASSLRGGGRSAFF. CDR3 coding DNA: TGTGCCAGCAGTTTAAGGGGAGGCGGTAGGAGTGCTTTCTTT.

This chain links TRBV10-3 with TRBJ2-5; 8 bases align to TRBD1. Germline V gives CDR1 ENHRY, CDR2 SYGVKD. Trimming cost V 7 bases and J 2 bases; bases outside gene matches: 3. This CDR3 comprises 13 residues. DNA of the CDR3: TGTGCCATCAACAGGGGGTGGCAAGAGACCCAGTACTTC. Protein product: CAINRGWQETQYF.

In this sample, this clonotype turned up a few times. The chain uses TRBV6-5 and TRBJ1-1; possible D gene TRBD1, 6 bases. Trimming removed 1 base from V and 2 bases from J, with 17 bases in between. The CDR3 consists of 17 residues. Per germline, CDR1 MNHEY and CDR2 SVGAGI. The CDR3 protein is CASSYLAGEERNTEAFF. The CDR3 DNA reads TGTGCCAGCAGTTACTTGGCAGGGGAGGAGAGAAACACTGAAGCTTTCTTT.

The chain recombines TRBV20-1 with TRBJ2-5; 7 nucleotides match TRBD2. V was clipped by 0 bases and J by 5 bases; unmatched bases: 9. The length of the CDR3 is 15 residues. Germline V gives CDR1 DFQATT, CDR2 SNEGSKA (reference sequence). CDR3 amino acids: CSARDWSSGTETQYF. In nucleotides, the CDR3 is TGCAGTGCTAGAGATTGGTCTAGCGGAACGGAGACCCAGTACTTC.

This clonotype was counted between two and nine times. The chain combines TRBV7-9 with TRBJ1-2; TRBD1 is a possible D gene (5 bases). Germline values: CDR1 SEHNR, CDR2 FQNEAQ (reference sequence). V was shortened by 1 base and J by 6 bases, with 15 bases between the two germline ends. The CDR3 is 15 amino acids. This chain's CDR3 is CASSLGPLGVDGYTF. The CDR3 DNA reads TGTGCCAGCAGCTTAGGGCCGTTGGGGGTTGATGGCTACACCTTC.

The V gene is TRBV4-3, the J gene TRBJ2-2; 8 bases match TRBD1. This CDR3 is built from 16 residues. With V trimmed by 2 bases and J by 4 bases, 6 bases remained unmatched. In germline, CDR1 is LGHNA, CDR2 YSLEER. CDR3 sequence: CASSQWQGAFTGELFF. The CDR3 nucleotides read TGCGCCAGCAGCCAATGGCAGGGGGCTTTCACCGGGGAGCTGTTTTTT.

The V and J genes are TRBV20-1 and TRBJ2-7; no definite D call. V was shortened by 4 bases and J by 2 bases, with 12 bases between the two germline ends. This CDR3 contains 13 residues. CDR1 and CDR2 from the germline V gene are DFQATT and SNEGSKA (reference sequence). Here the CDR3 DNA reads TGCAGTGCTATGTGGCCTAATCCCTACGAGCAGTACTTC. This gives the protein CSAMWPNPYEQYF.

This clonotype was counted many times. The rearrangement uses TRBV12-5 and TRBJ2-3; D is ambiguous. V lost 4 bases and J lost 4, with 9 bases in between. The CDR3 length is 13 residues. CDR1 is LGHNT and CDR2 is FRNRAP in the germline V gene. The CDR3 coding sequence is TGTGCTAGTGGTTCCCTTCCGTCAGATACGCAGTATTTT. Its protein product is CASGSLPSDTQYF.

The chain joins TRBV10-3 to TRBJ2-1, with D perhaps TRBD2 (7 bases). From germline, CDR1 is ENHRY and CDR2 SYGVKD. The CDR3 totals 14 residues. V lost 6 bases and J 7 bases, leaving 16 bases between the germline ends. The CDR3 loop is CAIRGEGGLNEQFF. DNA for the CDR3: TGTGCCATCAGGGGGGAGGGGGGCTTGAATGAGCAGTTCTTC.

The sample holds a few counts of this clonotype. The CDR3 region is CASSATGTAIGANVLTF. CDR3 coding DNA: TGCGCCAGCAGCGCGACCGGGACTGCCATTGGGGCCAACGTCCTGACTTTC. V is TRBV4-1 and J is TRBJ2-6; TRBD2 is a possible D gene (6 bases). CDR3 length equals 17 residues. With 5 bases removed from V and 3 bases from J, the gap between germline ends came to 17 bases. CDR1 MGHRA and CDR2 YSYEKL come from the germline V gene.

This clonotype was seen a handful of times. J is TRBJ2-5 and V is TRBV7-2; 7 bases map to TRBD1. J was trimmed by 5 bases and V by 4 bases; bases with no gene match: 7. CDR3 length: 14 amino acids. Germline-derived CDR1 and CDR2 are SGHTA and FQGNSA. CDR3 DNA: TGTGCCAGCAGCTGGCAGGGGGTCATGGAGACCCAGTACTTC. This sequence encodes CASSWQGVMETQYF.

This rearrangement joins TRBV7-9 to TRBJ2-7; 9 positions match TRBD2. CDR3 size: 16 residues. Per the germline V gene, CDR1 is SEHNR and CDR2 is FQNEAQ (reference sequence). The V and J ends lost 5 bases and 5 bases, in that order; junction bases with no gene match: 13. CDR3 DNA: TGTGCCAGCAGCCCTAGCTGGCGGGAGGGCCTTCACGAGCAGTACTTC. Translating gives CASSPSWREGLHEQYF.

This clonotype was counted only a few times. The chain employs TRBV7-2 and TRBJ2-7; perhaps TRBD1 as D (6 bases). Germline CDR1 SGHTA, CDR2 FQGNSA. Trimming removed 1 base at V and 1 base at J, with 11 bases between. The CDR3 consists of 15 residues. CDR3 loop: CASSLGRGRSYEQYF. The CDR3 DNA sequence: TGTGCCAGCAGCTTAGGCAGGGGCCGATCCTACGAGCAGTACTTC.

This clonotype was detected many times. The chain employs TRBV18 and TRBJ2-3, with D perhaps TRBD1 (6 bases). This CDR3 is 15 amino acids long. Germline lookup yields CDR1 KGHSH and CDR2 LQKENI. The V end lost 3 bases, the J end lost 3 bases, and 13 bases lay between the germline ends. This CDR3 is CASSPPGRGTDTQYF. The DNA of the CDR3 is TGTGCCAGCTCACCGCCGGGCAGGGGAACAGATACGCAGTATTTT.

This chain uses TRBV10-3 with TRBJ2-7, with 9 bases aligning to TRBD2. The germline V gene has CDR1 ENHRY and CDR2 SYGVKD. This CDR3 has 13 residues. Trimming removed 8 bases from V and 4 bases from J; junction bases left unmatched: 6. DNA of the CDR3: TGTGCCATCGCGGGGGGGACCATATACGAGCAGTACTTC. It is translated as CAIAGGTIYEQYF.

This rearrangement joins TRBV10-3 to TRBJ2-7, with TRBD2 identical over 9 bases. The germline V gene has CDR1 ENHRY and CDR2 SYGVKD. The CDR3 runs to 16 residues. The V and J ends lost 0 bases and 4 bases, in that order; junction bases with no gene match: 7. The CDR3 reads CAISESASGTVYEQYF. In DNA, the CDR3 is TGTGCCATCAGTGAGTCGGCTAGCGGGACGGTATACGAGCAGTACTTC.

This clonotype was recorded many times. V gene TRBV6-1 combines with J gene TRBJ1-5, with D possibly TRBD1 on 6 matching bases. The germline V gene encodes CDR1 MNHNS and CDR2 SASEGT. This CDR3 is built from 17 residues. V lost 0 bases, J lost 0 bases, and 12 bases lay in between. CDR3 nucleotide sequence: TGTGCCAGCAGTGAAGCGACAGGCTTATATAGCAATCAGCCCCAGCATTTT. Encoded protein: CASSEATGLYSNQPQHF.

This clonotype appeared many times. The V call is TRBV4-1, the J call TRBJ1-2; 9 bases are a match to TRBD1. The length of the CDR3 is 18 residues. The V segment lost 3 bases and the J segment 3 bases; nucleotides outside the gene matches: 14. Germline V gene lookup returns CDR1 MGHRA and CDR2 YSYEKL. The CDR3, as DNA: TGCGCCAGCAGCCAGTTGGTGAACAGGGGGCCAAGAGACTATGGCTACACCTTC. It encodes CASSQLVNRGPRDYGYTF.